The 17 T cell receptor beta chains presented below share a single source sample, sequenced in a study of T cell responses to AZD1222 COVID-19 vaccine (dated by TCRdb to the early 2020s). The time point label corresponds to: baseline before first vaccination. The library was produced with the immunoSEQ multiplex PCR assay. TCRdb re-hosts the immuneACCESS table, in-frame sequences only. Its copies lack some clones; in the studies checked, an unresolved V gene accounts for under half of them, and the cause for the rest is not known. Present in this sample are around 110,000 clones, about nine tenths of which were seen just once. The ten top clones hold around 5% of the sample. The sequences come from peripheral blood, collected on day 0 of AZD1222 vaccination. The source is an adult in good health.

This chain uses TRBV7-9 with TRBJ2-3; D possibly corresponds to TRBD2 (5 bases). The CDR3 covers 14 residues. Per the germline V gene, CDR1 is SEHNR and CDR2 is FQNEAQ (reference sequence). The ends were cut back, 2 bases at V and 4 bases at J, with 10 bases in the middle. CDR3 loop: CASSLSGWADTQYF. The CDR3 nucleotides are TGTGCCAGCAGCTTATCGGGGTGGGCAGATACGCAGTATTTT.

This clone was detected only a few times. CDR3: CASSLLPTGSSYEQYF. The CDR3 coding sequence is TGTGCCAGCAGCTTACTACCGACGGGTAGCTCCTACGAGCAGTACTTC. The V gene is TRBV13, the J gene TRBJ2-7; D ambiguous. V shed 2 bases and J shed 0 bases, with 14 bases lying between them. CDR1 is PRHDT, CDR2 FYEKMQ, per germline (reference sequence). There are 16 residues in the CDR3.

This rearrangement joins TRBV13 to TRBJ2-6; maybe TRBD2 (6 bases). CDR3 size: 16 residues. The germline CDR1 and CDR2 sequences are PRHDT and FYEKMQ (reference sequence). Trimming took 5 bases from V and 4 from J, leaving 15 bases between them. CDR3 sequence (DNA): TGTGCCAGCAGCCACCGCTATCGGGGGGGGGCCAACGTCCTGACTTTC. Translation: CASSHRYRGGANVLTF. The full variable domain, completed using reference TRBV13 and TRBJ2-6, is AAGVIQSPRHLIKEKRETATLKCYPIPRHDTVYWYQQGPGQDPQFLISFYEKMQSDKGSIPDRFSAQQFSDYHSELNMSSLELGDSALYFCASSHRYRGGANVLTFGAGSRLTVL.

The chain joins TRBV27 to TRBJ2-3; D unclear. The CDR3 length is 14 residues. V shed 3 bases and J shed 0 bases, with 7 bases lying between them. Germline V gene sequence: CDR1 MNHEY, CDR2 SMNVEV (reference sequence). CDR3 in DNA: TGTGCCAGCAGTTTGGTCAGTAGCACAGATACGCAGTATTTT. Protein product: CASSLVSSTDTQYF.

This sequence joins TRBV15 and TRBJ2-7, with D perhaps TRBD1 (6 bases). The CDR3 is 13 amino acids. V gave up 4 bases and J gave up 7 bases, with 14 bases separating them. The germline V gene has CDR1 LNHNV and CDR2 YYDKDF (reference sequence). CDR3 nucleotide sequence: TGTGCCACCAGCATCGGACAGTCTATGGAGCAGTACTTC. Protein product: CATSIGQSMEQYF.

The chain couples TRBV9 to TRBJ2-7; D might be TRBD2 (6 bases). This CDR3 region has 15 residues. From germline, CDR1 is SGDLS and CDR2 YYNGEE. The V and J ends lost 0 bases and 1 base respectively, with 11 bases between them. The DNA of the CDR3 is TGTGCCAGCAGCGTAGGGCTAGCGAGGTCCTACGAGCAGTACTTC. Residues: CASSVGLARSYEQYF.

The chain has TRBV6-7 and TRBJ1-1, with D perhaps TRBD1 (6 bases). TRBV6-7 is an ORF, and what it does is uncertain. CDR3 length equals 16 residues. Trimming removed 3 bases from V and 4 bases from J, with 18 bases in between. CDR3 in DNA: TGTGCCAGCAGTTATACTAAGGGGGTTTATGCCACTGAAGCTTTCTTT. Translation: CASSYTKGVYATEAFF.

The chain is built from TRBV5-1 and TRBJ2-2; 8 bases are shared with TRBD2. The CDR3 is 15 amino acids. With 5 bases clipped from V and 7 bases from J, the junction kept 10 bases outside the gene matches. The V gene's germline CDR1 is SGHRS and CDR2 YFSETQ. The CDR3 coding sequence is TGCGCCAGCAGGCCTTCTAGCGGGTTGGACGGGGAGCTGTTTTTT. This translates into CASRPSSGLDGELFF.

The V gene is TRBV12-3 or TRBV12-4, the J gene TRBJ1-1; no reliable D call. The CDR3 has 13 amino acids. Trimming stripped 3 bases from V and 1 base from J, with 6 bases between. The CDR3 protein is CASSLHENTEAFF. The CDR3 DNA reads as TGTGCCAGCAGTTTGCACGAGAACACTGAAGCTTTCTTT.

This chain uses TRBV18 with TRBJ1-2; TRBD1 matches 10 bases. Germline-derived CDR1 and CDR2 are KGHSH and LQKENI. This CDR3 has 15 amino acids. Trimming took 3 bases from V and 8 from J; bases not matched to a gene: 9. This CDR3 reads CASSPPGQGNGGYTF. As DNA, the CDR3 is TGTGCCAGCTCACCGCCGGGACAGGGGAATGGAGGCTACACCTTC.

A single count supports this clone. The rearrangement joins TRBV6-5 to TRBJ2-2, with a tentative D call TRBD2 (6 bases). Germline assignment: CDR1 MNHEY and CDR2 SVGAGI. V was cut by 7 bases and J by 4 bases, with 13 bases left in between. The CDR3 is 14 residues long. CDR3 DNA: TGTGCCAGCAAGGGAGGCCCTACCACCGGGGAGCTGTTTTTT. This gives the protein CASKGGPTTGELFF.

The chain employs TRBV7-9 and TRBJ2-7; either TRBD1 or TRBD2 may fit D (5 bases each). The CDR3 loop spans 11 amino acids. From germline, CDR1 is SEHNR and CDR2 FQNEAQ (reference sequence). The V and J ends lost 6 bases and 12 bases respectively, with 15 bases between them. The CDR3 loop reads CASSRDHLMYF. In DNA, the CDR3 is TGTGCCAGCAGTCGGGACCATCTGATGTACTTC.

This clone showed up just once. The chain combines TRBV13 with TRBJ2-1; no definite D call. The CDR3 runs to 12 residues. V shed 6 bases and J shed 7 bases, with 10 bases lying between them. CDR1 is PRHDT, CDR2 FYEKMQ, per germline (reference sequence). As DNA, the CDR3 is TGTGCCAGCAGTTTGCTAGGGAATGAGCAGTTCTTC. Protein product: CASSLLGNEQFF.

The chain joins TRBV3-1 (or the pseudogene TRBV3-2) to TRBJ2-7; D ambiguous. There are 13 residues in the CDR3. The ends were cut back, 0 bases at V and 1 base at J, with 4 bases in the middle. The germline CDR1 and CDR2 sequences are LGHDT and YNNKEL (reference sequence). DNA of the CDR3: TGTGCCAGCAGCCAAGACGTGTCCTACGAGCAGTACTTC. Amino acid sequence: CASSQDVSYEQYF.

The J gene is TRBJ2-2, the V gene TRBV24-1, with D unresolved. CDR1 is KGHDR, CDR2 SFDVKD, per germline. V was trimmed by 4 bases and J by 1 base, leaving 6 bases between them. The CDR3 length is 14 residues. For the CDR3, the DNA is TGTGCCACCAGTGACAGATTGAACACCGGGGAGCTGTTTTTT. Its protein is CATSDRLNTGELFF.

V and J are TRBV10-3 and TRBJ1-6, with D unresolved. The CDR3 sequence is 12 residues long. Trimming took off 0 bases at V and 10 bases at J, with 4 bases between the two ends. Looked up from germline, CDR1 is ENHRY and CDR2 is SYGVKD. The CDR3 DNA reads TGTGCCATCAGTGAGTCCGGCTCACCCCTCCACTTT. Translated, it gives CAISESGSPLHF.

The chain carries TRBV7-2 and TRBJ1-3; D is uncertain. The CDR3 contains 16 residues. Trimming cost V 0 bases and J 2 bases, with 11 bases left between them. From germline, CDR1 is SGHTA and CDR2 FQGNSA. CDR3 sequence: CASSLAVSLAGNTIYF. CDR3 coding DNA: TGTGCCAGCAGCTTAGCGGTCTCTCTGGCTGGAAACACCATATATTTT.